The 10 T cell receptor beta chains below were found in one sample sequenced in a study of cytomegalovirus exposure and HLA in healthy donors. PCR employed 60 Vbeta and 13 Jbeta primers. Sequencing was performed with immunoSEQ multiplex PCR; in TCRdb, only in-frame clones are kept and a portion is missing. This table holds about 160,000 clones, roughly 80% found once. The sequencing input was PBMCs. These receptors were collected from a man aged 25-45 years in good health and CMV-seronegative.

The rearrangement links TRBV4-3 to TRBJ1-5; 8 bases agree with TRBD1. Trimming at V came to 2 bases and at J to 5 bases, leaving 5 bases not matched to a gene. From germline, CDR1 is LGHNA and CDR2 YSLEER. The CDR3 length is 15 residues. The CDR3 is CASSQIQGGDQPQHF. CDR3 sequence (DNA): TGCGCCAGCAGCCAAATACAGGGGGGGGATCAGCCCCAGCATTTT.

This rearrangement joins TRBV11-1 to TRBJ2-5; the D gene is possibly TRBD2 (7 bases). Trimming cost V 4 bases and J 0 bases, with 15 bases left between them. Germline V gives CDR1 SGHAT, CDR2 FQDESV (reference sequence). This CDR3 region has 16 residues. The DNA for the CDR3 is TGTGCCAGCAGCTCGGGGGCTAGCGGAGACCAAGAGACCCAGTACTTC. Translated: CASSSGASGDQETQYF.

V and J are TRBV5-4 and TRBJ1-4, with a tentative D call TRBD1 (5 bases). Trimming removed 0 bases at V and 9 bases at J, with 9 bases between. The CDR3 totals 13 residues. Germline V lookup: CDR1 SGHNT, CDR2 YYREEE (reference sequence). CDR3 DNA sequence: TGTGCCAGCAGCTTGGGCGGGGGGAAAAAACTGTTTTTT. Protein product: CASSLGGGKKLFF.

The V gene is TRBV5-6, the J gene TRBJ1-1; a weak D match, TRBD1 (5 bases). The CDR3 extends over 14 amino acids. Trimming took off 2 bases at V and 5 bases at J, with 13 bases between the two ends. The germline V gene has CDR1 SGHDT and CDR2 YYEEEE. The CDR3 DNA reads TGTGCCAGCAGCTTAGGGGTCGTGGGGACTGAAGCTTTCTTT. It translates to CASSLGVVGTEAFF.

This rearrangement joins TRBV9 to TRBJ2-7; 7 bases agree with TRBD1. CDR3 size: 13 residues. Losses at the gene ends were 4 bases for V and 2 bases for J; bases not matched to a gene: 3. Germline-derived CDR1 and CDR2 are SGDLS and YYNGEE. The CDR3 spells CASSPGGTYEQYF. For the CDR3, the DNA is TGTGCCAGCAGCCCAGGGGGAACCTACGAGCAGTACTTC.

The V call is TRBV11-3, the J call TRBJ1-1; no clear D gene. Germline CDR1 is SGHNT and CDR2 is YENEEA. The CDR3 has 13 residues. Trimming pared 0 bases from V and 7 bases from J, leaving 9 bases between. The CDR3 loop is CASSLERQHEAFF. CDR3 nucleotide sequence: TGTGCCAGCAGCTTAGAGAGGCAGCATGAAGCTTTCTTT.

This clone turned up a few times. The chain links TRBV7-2 to TRBJ1-2; D remains ambiguous. CDR3 length: 15 residues. Germline CDR1 is SGHTA and CDR2 is FQGNSA. Trimming stripped 3 bases from V and 5 bases from J, with 16 bases between. This CDR3 reads CASSFTPLVAYGYTF. The CDR3 DNA reads as TGTGCCAGCAGCTTCACCCCCTTAGTAGCTTATGGCTACACCTTC. Drawing the rest from reference TRBV7-2 and TRBJ1-2, the complete variable domain is GAGVSQSPSNKVTEKGKDVELRCDPISGHTALYWYRQSLGQGLEFLIYFQGNSAPDKSGLPSDRFSAERTGGSVSTLTIQRTQQEDSAVYLCASSFTPLVAYGYTFGSGTRLTVV.

In DNA form, the CDR3 reads TGTGCCAGCAGGGGGCTGGGTGGCTACACCTTC. It translates to CASRGLGGYTF. The rearrangement links TRBV27 to TRBJ1-2; a weak D match, TRBD1 (5 bases). This CDR3 has 11 amino acids. Germline loops: CDR1 MNHEY, CDR2 SMNVEV (reference sequence). The germline V and J ends were trimmed by 6 bases and 7 bases, with 9 bases remaining between them.

The CDR3 sequence is CASSQDLGQPQHF. The CDR3 DNA follows: TGCGCCAGCAGCCAAGACCTCGGGCAGCCCCAGCATTTT. The rearrangement links TRBV4-3 to TRBJ1-5; D gene unclear. Germline loops: CDR1 LGHNA, CDR2 YSLEER. Deletions cut 0 bases from V and 7 bases from J, with 7 bases between. The CDR3 is 13 amino acids.

The rearrangement uses TRBV6-5 and TRBJ2-7; a weak D match, TRBD1 (7 bases). The CDR3 is made up of 14 amino acids. Germline V gives CDR1 MNHEY, CDR2 SVGAGI. V lost 0 bases to trimming and J lost 7 bases, with 13 bases between them. The CDR3 nucleotides are TGTGCCAGCAGTTACTCCCAGGGGGGCGGGGAGCAGTACTTC. Translating it yields CASSYSQGGGEQYF.